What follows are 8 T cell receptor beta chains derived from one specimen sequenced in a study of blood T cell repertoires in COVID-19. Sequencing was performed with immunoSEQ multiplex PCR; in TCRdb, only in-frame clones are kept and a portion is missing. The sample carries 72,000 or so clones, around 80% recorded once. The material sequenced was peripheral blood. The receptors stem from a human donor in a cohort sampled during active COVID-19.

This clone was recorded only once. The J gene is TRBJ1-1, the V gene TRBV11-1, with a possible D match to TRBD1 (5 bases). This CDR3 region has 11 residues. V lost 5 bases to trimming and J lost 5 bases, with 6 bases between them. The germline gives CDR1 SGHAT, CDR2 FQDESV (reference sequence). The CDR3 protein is CASSGGTEAFF. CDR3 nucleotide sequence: TGTGCCAGCAGCGGGGGGACTGAAGCTTTCTTT.

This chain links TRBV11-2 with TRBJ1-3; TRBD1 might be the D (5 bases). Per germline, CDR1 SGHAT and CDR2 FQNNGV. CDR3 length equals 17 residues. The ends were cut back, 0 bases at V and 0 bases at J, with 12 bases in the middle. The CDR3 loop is CASSLEGAPVSGNTIYF. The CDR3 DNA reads TGTGCCAGCAGCTTAGAAGGGGCTCCCGTCTCTGGAAACACCATATATTTT.

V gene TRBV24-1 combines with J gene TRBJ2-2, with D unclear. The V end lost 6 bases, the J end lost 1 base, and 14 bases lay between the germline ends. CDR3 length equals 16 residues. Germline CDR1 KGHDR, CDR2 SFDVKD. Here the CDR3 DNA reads TGTGCCACCAGTTACTCCCGCGGTTTGAACACCGGGGAGCTGTTTTTT. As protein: CATSYSRGLNTGELFF.

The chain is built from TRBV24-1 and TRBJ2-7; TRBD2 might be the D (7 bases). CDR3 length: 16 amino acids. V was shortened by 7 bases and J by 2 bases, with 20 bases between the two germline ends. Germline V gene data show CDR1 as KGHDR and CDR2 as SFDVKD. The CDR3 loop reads CATREGGGDRAYEQYF. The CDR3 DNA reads TGTGCCACCAGGGAAGGGGGAGGGGATAGAGCCTACGAGCAGTACTTC.

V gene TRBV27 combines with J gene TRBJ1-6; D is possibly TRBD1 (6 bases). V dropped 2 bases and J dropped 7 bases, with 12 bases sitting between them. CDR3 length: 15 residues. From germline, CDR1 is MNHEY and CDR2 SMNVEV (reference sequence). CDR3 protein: CASSLNRVLNSPLHF. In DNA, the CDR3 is TGTGCCAGCAGTTTAAACAGGGTTTTAAATTCACCCCTCCACTTT.

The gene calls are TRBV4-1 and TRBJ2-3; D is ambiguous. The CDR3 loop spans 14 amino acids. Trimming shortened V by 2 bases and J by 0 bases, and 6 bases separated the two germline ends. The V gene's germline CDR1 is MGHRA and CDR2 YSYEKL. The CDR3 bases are TGCGCCAGCAGCCAATTGACTAGCACAGATACGCAGTATTTT. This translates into CASSQLTSTDTQYF.

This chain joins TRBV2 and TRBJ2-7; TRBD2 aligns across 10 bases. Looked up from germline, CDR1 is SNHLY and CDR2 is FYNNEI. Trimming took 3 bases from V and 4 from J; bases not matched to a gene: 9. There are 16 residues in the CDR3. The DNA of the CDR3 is TGTGCCAGCAGTGATAGCCTAGCGGGAGAGGCTTACGAGCAGTACTTC. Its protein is CASSDSLAGEAYEQYF.

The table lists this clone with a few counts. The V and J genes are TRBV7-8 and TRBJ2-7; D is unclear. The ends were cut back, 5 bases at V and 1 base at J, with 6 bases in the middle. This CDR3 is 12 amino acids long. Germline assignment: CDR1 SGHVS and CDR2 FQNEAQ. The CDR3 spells CASSPGSYEQYF. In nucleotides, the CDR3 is TGTGCCAGCAGCCCCGGGTCCTACGAGCAGTACTTC.